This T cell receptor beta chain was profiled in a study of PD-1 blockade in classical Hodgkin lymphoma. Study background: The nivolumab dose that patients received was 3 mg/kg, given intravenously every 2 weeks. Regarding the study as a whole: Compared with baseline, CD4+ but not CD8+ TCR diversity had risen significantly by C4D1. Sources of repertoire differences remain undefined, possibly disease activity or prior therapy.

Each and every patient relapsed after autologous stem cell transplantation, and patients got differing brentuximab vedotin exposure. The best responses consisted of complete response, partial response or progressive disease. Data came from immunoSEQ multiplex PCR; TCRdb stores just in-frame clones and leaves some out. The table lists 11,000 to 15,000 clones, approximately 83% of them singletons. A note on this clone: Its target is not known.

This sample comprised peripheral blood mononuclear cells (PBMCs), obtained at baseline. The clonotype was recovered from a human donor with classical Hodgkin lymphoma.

CDR3: CASSMTLTGAGGGYTF. The DNA of the CDR3 is TGTGCCAGTAGTATGACCCTTACGGGCGCAGGCGGTGGCTACACCTTC. This chain links TRBV19 with TRBJ1-2; D gene unclear. CDR1 is LNHDA and CDR2 is SQIVND in the germline V gene (reference sequence). The CDR3 covers 16 residues. Deletions cut 3 bases from V and 7 bases from J, with 21 bases between.